This T cell receptor beta chain stems from a study of blood T cell repertoires in COVID-19. Overall study context: Sample material is recorded as cDNA or gDNA derived from T cells, B-cell-depleted T cells, or PBMCs.

In the original processing: Amplified reference gene primers provided the basis for estimating nucleated cell counts. Clones were sequenced by immunoSEQ multiplex PCR, and TCRdb holds only the in-frame ones, with some missing. V, J and clone size were drawn from that table, and D and trimming were deduced from the DNA. The sample comprises 65,000 to 90,000 clones, approximately 80% of which are singletons, and more than 5% rests with the top ten. The germline CDR1 and CDR2 sequences are SGHTS and YDEGEE. The V segment lost 4 bases and the J segment 2 bases; nucleotides outside the gene matches: 4. The CDR3 is 16 residues long.

Input material: peripheral blood. The sequence derives from a woman in her sixties with acute or convalescent COVID-19. V and J are TRBV5-8 and TRBJ1-6; TRBD1 aligns across 9 bases. Here the CDR3 DNA reads TGTGCCAGCAGCCTGGACAGGGGAACCTATAATTCACCCCTCCACTTT. Protein product: CASSLDRGTYNSPLHF.